The sequence of this T cell receptor beta chain was determined in a study of CD8+ T cells in alopecia areata. Looking at the study overall: For the treated group, dosing was oral tofacitinib at 5 to 10 mg twice daily.

Sequencing templates came from extracted RNA that was reverse transcribed into cDNA. Some clones are missing from TCRdb's copy, which holds only in-frame ones; the method was immunoSEQ multiplex PCR. The data show 130,000 to 150,000 clones, approximately 51% seen once. V lost 0 bases and J lost 14, with 7 bases in between. The CDR3 sequence is 11 residues long. CDR1 is LGHNA and CDR2 is YNFKEQ in the germline V gene. This sequence joins TRBV4-2 and TRBJ1-4; D unclear. The TCR was taken from a human donor with alopecia areata. Material: CD4+ T cells sorted from blood, obtained at week 0. DNA for the CDR3: TGTGCCAGCAGCCAAGAAGAAGTTCTGTTTTTT. Protein sequence: CASSQEEVLFF.